A selection of T cell receptor beta chains follows, all from one sample in a study of T-cell reconstitution after alpha-beta-depleted transplantation in children. TCRdb ran MiXCR on the PCR reads and lists one entry per CDR3 protein. The profile covers around 370,000 distinct CDR3 sequences, with 10% appearing a single time and more than 2% taken by the ten largest. The material sequenced was PBMCs from the stem cell graft donor, taken from the stem cell graft. The receptor set was obtained from a human donor who donated a stem cell graft to a child with acute lymphoblastic leukemia. Both conserved end residues are part of each CDR3. Each record gives: clone size, D gene, V gene, J gene, CDR3 protein, CDR3 DNA. D genes are given only for firm matches. Only part of the rows carry a size: once, few, many, or a class if the clone is expanded.

many	TRBD1	TRBV20-1	TRBJ2-7	CSAGGTGGENEQYF	TGCAGTGCTGGAGGGACAGGGGGAGAAAACGAGCAGTACTTC
NA	NA	TRBV27	TRBJ2-1	CASSSPHNEQFF	TGTGCCAGCAGTTCCCCCCACAATGAGCAGTTCTTC
NA	NA	TRBV28	TRBJ1-5	CASSVPVGPLSNQPQHF	TGTGCCAGCAGTGTCCCAGTCGGACCCCTTAGCAATCAGCCCCAGCATTTT
many	NA	TRBV4-1	TRBJ2-1	CASSQDRFQMGSVNEQFF	TGCGCCAGCAGCCAAGATCGGTTCCAGATGGGGAGTGTCAATGAGCAGTTCTTC
many	TRBD2	TRBV3-1	TRBJ2-1	CASSQLADNEQFF	TGTGCCAGCAGCCAACTAGCGGACAATGAGCAGTTCTTC
many	NA	TRBV12-3/TRBV12-4	TRBJ2-2	CASSLVPGSHTGELFF	TGTGCCAGCAGTTTAGTCCCAGGGTCCCACACCGGGGAGCTGTTTTTT
many	TRBD2	TRBV4-1	TRBJ2-7	CASSQVPPTSGIPSYEQYF	TGCGCCAGCAGCCAAGTTCCGCCGACTAGCGGGATCCCCTCCTACGAGCAGTACTTC
NA	NA	TRBV20-1	TRBJ2-4	CSASDPVRDIQYF	TGCAGTGCCTCGGACCCGGTGAGGGACATTCAGTACTTC
few	TRBD1	TRBV5-5	TRBJ1-5	CASSLESGGGLRNQPQHF	TGTGCCAGCAGCTTGGAATCAGGGGGTGGCCTACGCAATCAGCCCCAGCATTTT
NA	NA	TRBV7-2	TRBJ2-5	CASSLAQGGAGETQYF	TGTGCCAGCAGCTTAGCGCAGGGGGGTGCTGGGGAGACCCAGTACTTC
few	TRBD1	TRBV7-2	TRBJ2-3	CASSLLQGFSTDTQYF	TGTGCCAGCAGCTTACTACAGGGGTTCAGCACAGATACGCAGTATTTT
NA	TRBD2	TRBV18	TRBJ2-3	CASSPGTSPNTQYF	TGTGCCAGCTCACCTGGGACTAGTCCGAATACGCAGTATTTT
NA	TRBD2	TRBV27	TRBJ2-7	CASSLSVTSGRAFYEQYF	TGTGCCAGCAGTTTATCGGTTACTAGCGGGAGGGCCTTTTACGAGCAGTACTTC
few	NA	TRBV7-8	TRBJ2-5	CASSLAWVSETQYF	TGTGCCAGCAGCTTAGCTTGGGTCTCCGAGACCCAGTACTTC
few	TRBD2	TRBV20-1	TRBJ2-3	CSAFPTSATDTQYF	TGCAGTGCCTTTCCGACTAGCGCCACAGATACGCAGTATTTT
NA	NA	TRBV7-2	TRBJ2-2	CASSLQAGWSAGELFF	TGTGCCAGCAGCTTACAGGCGGGATGGTCGGCCGGGGAGCTGTTTTTT
many	TRBD1	TRBV6-1	TRBJ2-2	CASSPPTGVAGELFF	TGTGCCAGCAGCCCCCCGACAGGGGTTGCCGGGGAGCTGTTTTTT
NA	TRBD1	TRBV10-3	TRBJ1-2	CAISSDRGLFGSYGYTF	TGTGCCATCAGTAGCGACAGGGGGCTCTTTGGATCCTATGGCTACACCTTC
NA	NA	TRBV12-3/TRBV12-4	TRBJ1-5	CASSPSLGPRQPQHF	TGTGCCAGCAGCCCCTCCCTGGGGCCTCGACAGCCCCAGCATTTT
NA	TRBD2	TRBV27	TRBJ2-1	CASSFWGSGSGHNEQFF	TGTGCCAGCAGTTTCTGGGGTAGCGGGAGCGGGCACAATGAGCAGTTCTTC
many	TRBD1	TRBV4-3	TRBJ1-1	CASSQDEGARTEAFF	TGCGCCAGCAGCCAAGATGAGGGGGCGCGTACTGAAGCTTTCTTT
NA	TRBD1	TRBV7-6	TRBJ2-7	CASSSLQGGDEQYF	TGTGCCAGCAGCTCTCTACAGGGGGGAGACGAGCAGTACTTC